Shown below are 23 T cell receptor beta chains from a single sample sequenced in a study of regulatory T cells in long-lasting Graves disease. As for time point: persistent/refractory GD, antithyroid drugs over 5 years with positive TRAb. RNA isolated from PBMCs was used to make the TCR library. TCR beta libraries were built with iRepertoire HTBI primers and Arm-PCR of CDR3 regions. TCRdb called the multiplex PCR reads again in MiXCR, with one record for every CDR3 protein. This sample carries under 350,000 distinct CDR3 sequences, 22% of them seen once, and the ten largest clones take 56%. This specimen consisted of peripheral blood mononuclear cells (PBMCs), obtained when the disease was refractory, from a patient treated with antithyroid drugs. Receptors were obtained from a female donor with Graves disease.

This clonotype was counted ten times or more. The V call is TRBV12-3 or TRBV12-4, the J call TRBJ1-1; D remains unclear. The CDR3 contains 14 residues. Trimming took off 2 bases at V and 2 bases at J, with 9 bases between the two ends. CDR3 region: CASSLSGENTEAFF. As DNA, the CDR3 is TGTGCCAGCAGTTTAAGCGGGGAAAACACTGAAGCTTTCTTT.

This clonotype was recorded many times. The chain links TRBV11-2 to TRBJ1-1; no clear D. CDR3 length equals 14 residues. The ends were cut back, 3 bases at V and 6 bases at J, with 14 bases in the middle. CDR1 is SGHAT, CDR2 FQNNGV, per germline. The CDR3 sequence is CASSLSDISAEAFF. CDR3 coding DNA: TGTGCCAGCAGCTTGTCAGACATTTCGGCTGAAGCTTTCTTT.

This clonotype was found a few times. The V and J genes are TRBV7-9 and TRBJ2-7, with TRBD2 identical over 8 bases. Germline lookup yields CDR1 SEHNR and CDR2 FQNEAQ (reference sequence). V trimming: 5 bases; J trimming: 0 bases; junction bases outside the gene matches: 12. This CDR3 spans 17 amino acids. CDR3 protein: CASSKGGASGYSYEQYF. The CDR3 bases are TGTGCCAGCAGCAAAGGGGGGGCTAGCGGGTACTCCTACGAGCAGTACTTC.

At least ten counts were recorded for this clonotype. This chain joins TRBV30 and TRBJ1-1; D unclear. This CDR3 region has 13 residues. V was pared by 1 base and J by 0 bases, with 6 bases between. Germline CDR1 reads GTSNPN; CDR2 reads SVGIG (reference sequence). The CDR3 is CAWSDGVNTEAFF. The CDR3 DNA reads TGTGCCTGGAGTGACGGAGTGAACACTGAAGCTTTCTTT. The complete variable domain, with remaining parts taken from reference TRBV30 and TRBJ1-1, reads SQTIHQWPATLVQPVGSPLSLECTVEGTSNPNLYWYRQAAGRGLQLLFYSVGIGQISSEVPQNLSASRPQDRQFILSSKKLLLSDSGFYLCAWSDGVNTEAFFGQGTRLTVV.

This CDR3 reads CASSKDQGIGETQYF. The CDR3, as DNA: TGTGCCAGCAGCAAGGATCAGGGGATAGGAGAGACCCAGTACTTC. This chain joins TRBV7-3 and TRBJ2-5, with a tentative D call TRBD1 (6 bases). The V gene's germline CDR1 is SGHTA and CDR2 FQGTGA. V gave up 5 bases and J gave up 4 bases, with 17 bases separating them. This CDR3 is built from 15 residues.

The V and J genes are TRBV15 and TRBJ1-1; the D is unclear. CDR1 is LNHNV, CDR2 YYDKDF, per germline (reference sequence). This CDR3 is built from 14 residues. Trimming removed 2 bases at V and 3 bases at J, with 10 bases between. DNA for the CDR3: TGTGCCACCAGCAGACGTCGGTGGGACACTGAAGCTTTCTTT. This encodes CATSRRRWDTEAFF.

This clonotype was observed many times. The rearrangement links TRBV6-2 or TRBV6-3 to TRBJ2-6, with 10 bases aligning to TRBD2. This CDR3 contains 19 residues. Germline values: CDR1 MNHEY, CDR2 SVGEGT. After removal of 4 bases from V and 0 bases from J, the junction contained 9 bases not matched to a gene. The CDR3 DNA is TGTGCCAGCAGTTCGCCAAGACTAGCGGGTTTCTCTGGGGCCAACGTCCTGACTTTC. Its protein is CASSSPRLAGFSGANVLTF.

The chain combines TRBV6-1 with TRBJ1-2, with D unclear. V lost 7 bases and J 2 bases, leaving 14 bases between the germline ends. Per germline, CDR1 MNHNS and CDR2 SASEGT. The CDR3 covers 14 residues. CDR3 in amino acids: CASTPGRNNYGYTF. CDR3 in DNA: TGTGCCAGCACCCCCGGGAGGAACAACTATGGCTACACCTTC.

This clonotype occurred a few times. The chain has TRBV13 and TRBJ1-3; D gene unclear. Germline V CDR1 and CDR2: PRHDT, FYEKMQ (reference sequence). This CDR3 is 14 amino acids long. V was pared by 5 bases and J by 9 bases, with 17 bases between. The CDR3 DNA reads as TGTGCCAGCAGCGCTACGAAGCGAGCGAGCACCATATATTTT. Translating it yields CASSATKRASTIYF.

The chain combines TRBV29-1 with TRBJ1-1; a weak D match, TRBD1 (6 bases). Germline V gene sequence: CDR1 SQVTM, CDR2 ANQGSEA. This CDR3 contains 12 residues. The V and J ends lost 7 bases and 3 bases respectively, with 12 bases between them. The CDR3 protein is CSDRDTDTEAFF. The CDR3 DNA reads TGCAGCGACCGGGACACCGACACTGAAGCTTTCTTT.

This clonotype was counted only a few times. This chain joins TRBV7-2 and TRBJ2-7; perhaps TRBD1 as D (6 bases). CDR3 size: 14 residues. V was cut by 10 bases and J by 0 bases, with 16 bases left in between. Germline assignment: CDR1 SGHTA and CDR2 FQGNSA. This CDR3 is CATSDRIPSYEQYF. CDR3 nucleotide sequence: TGTGCCACCTCCGACAGGATCCCCTCCTACGAGCAGTACTTC. Full variable domain (remainder filled in from reference TRBV7-2 and TRBJ2-7): GAGVSQSPSNKVTEKGKDVELRCDPISGHTALYWYRQSLGQGLEFLIYFQGNSAPDKSGLPSDRFSAERTGGSVSTLTIQRTQQEDSAVYLCATSDRIPSYEQYFGPGTRLTVT.

To note about this clonotype: One base away lies a much larger clone, so this may be a sequencing read error. The V and J genes are TRBV11-2 and TRBJ1-5; D unresolved. The CDR3 extends over 15 amino acids. The V gene's germline CDR1 is SGHAT and CDR2 FQNNGV. CDR3 bases: TGTGCCAGCGGCTTAGGGCAGAACACCAATCAGCCCCAGCATTTT. Its translation is CASGLGQNTNQPQHF. Full variable domain (rest looked up from reference TRBV11-2 and TRBJ1-5): EAGVAQSPRYKIIEKRQSVAFWCNPISGHATLYWYQQILGQGPKLLIQFQNNGVVDDSQLPKDRFSAERLKGVDSTLKIQPAKLEDSAVYLCASGLGQNTNQPQHFGDGTRLSIL.

This clonotype occurred many times. The chain links TRBV7-3 to TRBJ2-6, with 8 positions matching TRBD1. CDR3 length equals 17 residues. Germline V gene data show CDR1 as SGHTA and CDR2 as FQGTGA. Trimming removed 2 bases from V and 1 base from J; junction bases left unmatched: 4. In DNA form, the CDR3 reads TGTGCCAGCAGCTTATTGGACAGGGCTTCTGGGGCCAACGTCCTGACTTTC. This codes for CASSLLDRASGANVLTF. Complete variable domain (other parts from reference TRBV7-3 and TRBJ2-6): GAGVSQTPSNKVTEKGKYVELRCDPISGHTALYWYRQSLGQGPEFLIYFQGTGAADDSGLPNDRFFAVRPEGSVSTLKIQRTERGDSAVYLCASSLLDRASGANVLTFGAGSRLTVL.

In its sample, this clonotype was seen many times. This chain connects TRBV6-1 to TRBJ1-5; the match to TRBD1 covers 7 bases. CDR1 and CDR2 from the germline V gene are MNHNS and SASEGT. The CDR3 loop spans 14 amino acids. J lost 4 bases, V lost 6 bases, and 6 bases had no gene match. The CDR3 region is CASRMTGSNQPQHF. CDR3 sequence (DNA): TGTGCCAGCAGAATGACAGGGTCGAATCAGCCCCAGCATTTT.

At least ten counts were recorded for this clonotype. This chain uses TRBV6-1 with TRBJ2-2; D perhaps matches TRBD1 (5 bases). Trimming took 3 bases from V and 4 from J, leaving 12 bases between them. There are 15 residues in the CDR3. CDR1 is MNHNS and CDR2 is SASEGT in the germline V gene. This chain's CDR3 is CASSDRVLSTGELFF. The DNA for the CDR3 is TGTGCCAGCAGTGACAGGGTATTGAGCACCGGGGAGCTGTTTTTT.

V usage is TRBV12-3 or TRBV12-4 and J usage is TRBJ2-3, with D perhaps matching TRBD2 (5 bases). This CDR3 is built from 13 residues. V shed 7 bases and J shed 2 bases, with 10 bases lying between them. Here the CDR3 reads CASNEGATDTQYF. The CDR3 DNA sequence: TGTGCCAGCAACGAGGGTGCCACAGATACGCAGTATTTT.

This clonotype was counted ten times or more. The V gene is TRBV20-1, the J gene TRBJ1-2, with D hard to call. Germline V gene lookup returns CDR1 DFQATT and CDR2 SNEGSKA (reference sequence). The length of the CDR3 is 13 residues. V was cut by 6 bases and J by 4 bases, with 15 bases left in between. As DNA, the CDR3 is TGCAGTGCCCCAGCTAGGAGTAGCTATGGCTACACCTTC. Translating gives CSAPARSSYGYTF.

This clonotype came up many times. The V call is TRBV28, the J call TRBJ1-5; D perhaps matches TRBD1 (6 bases). V shed 2 bases and J shed 2 bases, with 10 bases lying between them. CDR3 size: 15 residues. Per germline, CDR1 MDHEN and CDR2 SYDVKM. The CDR3 coding sequence is TGTGCCAGCAGTTTACAGGGGTTTGGCAATCAGCCCCAGCATTTT. This sequence encodes CASSLQGFGNQPQHF.

This clonotype was detected ten times or more. The chain employs TRBV7-6 and TRBJ2-1; D gene unclear. Trimming took 1 base from V and 5 from J, leaving 15 bases between them. This CDR3 comprises 16 residues. The germline gives CDR1 SGHVS, CDR2 FNYEAQ. The CDR3 DNA is TGTGCCAGCAGCTTAGGGCCATATCGAGACGACAATGAGCAGTTCTTC. It translates to CASSLGPYRDDNEQFF.

This clonotype was detected ten times or more. This sequence joins TRBV7-9 and TRBJ2-7; perhaps D is TRBD1 or TRBD2 (5 bases each). The V gene lost 5 bases and the J gene lost 3 bases, with 8 bases spanning the gap. Looked up from germline, CDR1 is SEHNR and CDR2 is FQNEAQ (reference sequence). The CDR3 totals 12 residues. The CDR3 DNA is TGTGCCAGCAGCCGGGGCGGCTACGAGCAGTACTTC. It translates to CASSRGGYEQYF.

The sample holds a few counts of this clonotype. The CDR3 sequence is CSARGREGLNTEAFF. The DNA of the CDR3 is TGCAGTGCTAGAGGTAGGGAGGGGTTGAACACTGAAGCTTTCTTT. The chain couples TRBV20-1 to TRBJ1-1; the D gene is possibly TRBD1 (5 bases). The V gene lost 1 base and the J gene lost 0 bases, with 12 bases spanning the gap. Germline V CDR1 and CDR2: DFQATT, SNEGSKA (reference sequence). The CDR3 is 15 residues long.

This clonotype was counted many times. The CDR3 coding sequence is TGTGCCACCAGCAACGGGGCAAAAAGGACAGGACAAAACATTCAGTACTTC. Amino acids: CATSNGAKRTGQNIQYF. The V gene is TRBV15, the J gene TRBJ2-4; TRBD1 matches 7 bases. Germline CDR1 is LNHNV and CDR2 is YYDKDF (reference sequence). This CDR3 has 17 amino acids. After removal of 4 bases from V and 5 bases from J, the junction contained 14 bases not matched to a gene.

This clonotype was counted at least ten times. The genes are TRBV12-3 or TRBV12-4 and TRBJ2-7, with 9 bases matching TRBD2. J gave up 4 bases and V 5 bases, and 18 bases lay outside the gene matches. The CDR3 has 18 residues. CDR3 in amino acids: CASSPSVTSGEKLYEQYF. The CDR3 nucleotides are TGTGCCAGCAGTCCCTCCGTGACTAGCGGAGAAAAGTTATACGAGCAGTACTTC.